This TCR beta chain was sequenced for a study of T cells in Graves' hyperthyroidism and ophthalmopathy. After removal of 0 bases from V and 5 bases from J, the junction contained 3 bases not matched to a gene. Germline CDR1 MNHEY, CDR2 SVGEGT. The CDR3 runs to 16 residues. TCR beta CDR3 regions were amplified from RNA transcripts. The HTBI primer set was used in a first-round RT-PCR of the TCR CDR3. In TCRdb, the multiplex PCR reads were re-called with MiXCR into one record per CDR3 protein. The table includes around 560,000 distinct CDR3 sequences, 15% to 20% detected once. Ten or more counts support this clonotype.

Sequenced: blood. This chain connects TRBV6-2 or TRBV6-3 to TRBJ2-1; 11 bases map to TRBD2. This receptor was taken from a young woman with Graves' hyperthyroidism. The CDR3 is CASSYSPTSGDNEQFF. The CDR3 nucleotides are TGTGCCAGCAGTTACTCGCCGACTAGCGGGGACAATGAGCAGTTCTTC.